The text below deals with one T cell receptor (beta chain). Germline V lookup: CDR1 SGHTA, CDR2 FQGNSA. The CDR3 sequence is 17 residues long. V shed 1 base, J shed 1 base, and the junction held 3 bases outside the gene matches. Expressed TCRB transcripts got sequenced, as all isolated RNA was reverse transcribed. Clones were read by immunoSEQ multiplex PCR, and TCRdb kept only the in-frame ones, dropping some. The sample holds tens of thousands of clones, around a third seen once. The sample is drawn from a study of beta chain features in type 1 diabetes. About the study: Patients looked much like healthy donors when it came to age, gender and cell yields.

Sequencing was carried out using stem cell memory CD4+ T cells from blood. V gene TRBV7-2 combines with J gene TRBJ2-3; 12 nucleotides match TRBD2. The receptor was derived from a woman under 30 in good health. CDR3 bases: TGTGCCAGCAGCTTAGGGAGACTAGCGGGGGGCACAGATACGCAGTATTTT. This encodes CASSLGRLAGGTDTQYF.